A selection of T cell receptor beta chains follows, all from one sample in a study of cytomegalovirus exposure and HLA in healthy donors. Clones were sequenced by immunoSEQ multiplex PCR, and TCRdb holds only the in-frame ones, with some missing. The profile shows 180,000 or so clones, about 62% of them singletons. The sequencing input was PBMCs. Receptor source: a man between 40 and 49 years old in good health and CMV-seronegative. The CDR3 runs from the conserved cysteine through the conserved F or W. The order of the fields is clone size, D gene, V gene, J gene, CDR3 length, CDR3 DNA, CDR3 protein. A D gene is named only where the DNA matches it firmly. A row's size may be missing; if present it is once, few, many or a size class.

clone size: .; D gene: .; V gene: TRBV12-2; J gene: TRBJ1-3; CDR3 length: 15; CDR3 DNA: TGTGCAAGTCGCCTAGAAGGGGGGGCTGGAAACACCATATATTTT; CDR3 protein: CASRLEGGAGNTIYF
clone size: .; D gene: TRBD2; V gene: TRBV19; J gene: TRBJ2-7; CDR3 length: 16; CDR3 DNA: TGTGCCAGTAGCCTACTAGCGGGAGGGCCCTCTAGCGAGCAGTACTTC; CDR3 protein: CASSLLAGGPSSEQYF
clone size: once; D gene: .; V gene: TRBV5-8; J gene: TRBJ1-2; CDR3 length: 12; CDR3 DNA: TGTGCCAGCAGCTTGCTAGGATATGGCTACACCTTC; CDR3 protein: CASSLLGYGYTF
clone size: .; D gene: .; V gene: TRBV5-4; J gene: TRBJ1-1; CDR3 length: 16; CDR3 DNA: TGTGCCAGCAGCCCCCAGGTGCTGGGGGGGAACACTGAAGCTTTCTTT; CDR3 protein: CASSPQVLGGNTEAFF
clone size: .; D gene: .; V gene: TRBV7-2; J gene: TRBJ1-4; CDR3 length: 16; CDR3 DNA: TGTGCCAGCAGCTTAGTTTCCTGGGGCCTTAATGAAAAACTGTTTTTT; CDR3 protein: CASSLVSWGLNEKLFF
clone size: .; D gene: .; V gene: TRBV6-5; J gene: TRBJ1-2; CDR3 length: 13; CDR3 DNA: TGTGCCAGCAGACCATCGCAGAACTATGGCTACACCTTC; CDR3 protein: CASRPSQNYGYTF
clone size: .; D gene: .; V gene: TRBV7-9; J gene: TRBJ2-7; CDR3 length: 13; CDR3 DNA: TGTTCCAGCAGCTTAAGTGGGAGCTTTGAGCAGTACTTC; CDR3 protein: CSSSLSGSFEQYF
clone size: few; D gene: TRBD1; V gene: TRBV27; J gene: TRBJ1-4; CDR3 length: 16; CDR3 DNA: TGTGCCAGCAGTTTTGGAAGACAGGGCCTATTAGAAAAACTGTTTTTT; CDR3 protein: CASSFGRQGLLEKLFF
clone size: few; D gene: .; V gene: TRBV27; J gene: TRBJ1-5; CDR3 length: 14; CDR3 DNA: TGTGCCAGCACGACGGGGACACCCGTCGAGGCCCAGCATTTT; CDR3 protein: CASTTGTPVEAQHF
clone size: .; D gene: TRBD1; V gene: TRBV29-1; J gene: TRBJ1-2; CDR3 length: 13; CDR3 DNA: TGCAGCGTTGAGACAGGGACAAACTATGGCTACACCTTC; CDR3 protein: CSVETGTNYGYTF
clone size: .; D gene: TRBD1; V gene: TRBV5-1; J gene: TRBJ2-5; CDR3 length: 17; CDR3 DNA: TGCGCCAGCAGCTTGGGCGAGGGGACAGGGACAAAAGAGACCCAGTACTTC; CDR3 protein: CASSLGEGTGTKETQYF
clone size: .; D gene: TRBD2; V gene: TRBV4-2; J gene: TRBJ2-7; CDR3 length: 19; CDR3 DNA: TGTGCCAGCAGCCAAGATTTGGGGCTAGCGGAGCTCTCTTTCTACGAGCAGTACTTC; CDR3 protein: CASSQDLGLAELSFYEQYF
clone size: once; D gene: .; V gene: TRBV11-2; J gene: TRBJ2-3; CDR3 length: 16; CDR3 DNA: TGTGCCAGCAGCTTAGATCGAACAGGGAGGGCAGATACGCAGTATTTT; CDR3 protein: CASSLDRTGRADTQYF
clone size: .; D gene: .; V gene: TRBV29-1; J gene: TRBJ2-2; CDR3 length: 13; CDR3 DNA: TGCAGCGTACACCTTCGCCTGACCGGGGAGCTGTTTTTT; CDR3 protein: CSVHLRLTGELFF
clone size: .; D gene: TRBD1; V gene: TRBV4-1; J gene: TRBJ2-2; CDR3 length: 16; CDR3 DNA: TGCGCCAGCAGCCAAGAAACAGGGGCGGGCACCGGGGAGCTGTTTTTT; CDR3 protein: CASSQETGAGTGELFF
clone size: .; D gene: TRBD1; V gene: TRBV29-1; J gene: TRBJ1-1; CDR3 length: 13; CDR3 DNA: TGCAGCGTAGGACAGGGCCCGGGCACTGAAGCTTTCTTT; CDR3 protein: CSVGQGPGTEAFF
clone size: .; D gene: .; V gene: TRBV27; J gene: TRBJ2-1; CDR3 length: 15; CDR3 DNA: TGTGCCAGCAGCCCAGTCGGGGATGCATACAATGAGCAGTTCTTC; CDR3 protein: CASSPVGDAYNEQFF
clone size: .; D gene: TRBD2; V gene: TRBV4-2; J gene: TRBJ2-7; CDR3 length: 14; CDR3 DNA: TGTGCCAGCAGCCAAGTGGCGGGAGGGGAGGAGCAGTACTTC; CDR3 protein: CASSQVAGGEEQYF
clone size: .; D gene: .; V gene: TRBV30; J gene: TRBJ1-1; CDR3 length: 15; CDR3 DNA: TGTGCCTGGAAGGGGCTGAACAGCATGAACACTGAAGCTTTCTTT; CDR3 protein: CAWKGLNSMNTEAFF
clone size: .; D gene: TRBD1; V gene: TRBV29-1; J gene: TRBJ1-2; CDR3 length: 13; CDR3 DNA: TGCAGCGTTCCGGGACAGGGAGGCCATGGCTACACCTTC; CDR3 protein: CSVPGQGGHGYTF
clone size: .; D gene: TRBD1; V gene: TRBV6-5; J gene: TRBJ1-4; CDR3 length: 14; CDR3 DNA: TGTGCCAGCAGGAGACAGGGTGATAATGAAAAACTGTTTTTT; CDR3 protein: CASRRQGDNEKLFF
clone size: few; D gene: TRBD2; V gene: TRBV2; J gene: TRBJ2-7; CDR3 length: 13; CDR3 DNA: TGTGCCAGCTCTAGCGGGAGGGGGTACGAGCAGTACTTC; CDR3 protein: CASSSGRGYEQYF
clone size: .; D gene: .; V gene: TRBV7-2; J gene: TRBJ1-6; CDR3 length: 13; CDR3 DNA: TGTGCCAGCAGCTTAAGTAACGGTTCACCCCTCCACTTT; CDR3 protein: CASSLSNGSPLHF
clone size: .; D gene: .; V gene: TRBV13; J gene: TRBJ2-1; CDR3 length: 11; CDR3 DNA: TGTGCCAGCAGCCGCAGTGATGAGCAGTTCTTC; CDR3 protein: CASSRSDEQFF
clone size: few; D gene: TRBD2; V gene: TRBV5-6; J gene: TRBJ2-1; CDR3 length: 16; CDR3 DNA: TGTGCCAGCAGCTTGGGTCCTAGCGGGTCCTACAATGAGCAGTTCTTC; CDR3 protein: CASSLGPSGSYNEQFF
clone size: once; D gene: TRBD1; V gene: TRBV4-1; J gene: TRBJ2-3; CDR3 length: 14; CDR3 DNA: TGCGCCAGCAGCCGGGACAGTGGGACAGATACGCAGTATTTT; CDR3 protein: CASSRDSGTDTQYF
clone size: few; D gene: .; V gene: TRBV7-9; J gene: TRBJ1-4; CDR3 length: 14; CDR3 DNA: TGTGCCAGCAGCATCCGGACAGAAAATGAAAAACTGTTTTTT; CDR3 protein: CASSIRTENEKLFF
clone size: .; D gene: .; V gene: TRBV11-2; J gene: TRBJ2-2; CDR3 length: 13; CDR3 DNA: TGTGCCAGCAGCCCATCTAGCGCCGGGGAGCTGTTTTTT; CDR3 protein: CASSPSSAGELFF
clone size: few; D gene: TRBD2; V gene: TRBV7-2; J gene: TRBJ2-1; CDR3 length: 17; CDR3 DNA: TGTGCCAGCAGCTTAGCACGGACTAGCGGGAGAAGGGGTGAGCAGTTCTTC; CDR3 protein: CASSLARTSGRRGEQFF
clone size: few; D gene: .; V gene: TRBV7-2; J gene: TRBJ2-3; CDR3 length: 15; CDR3 DNA: TGTGCCAGCATTGGGAGGGGGGGAGGAGGGTATACGCAGTATTTT; CDR3 protein: CASIGRGGGGYTQYF
clone size: .; D gene: TRBD1; V gene: TRBV9; J gene: TRBJ1-3; CDR3 length: 16; CDR3 DNA: TGTGCCAGCAGCGTAGATGCGACAGGGGCCCCCGATACCATATATTTT; CDR3 protein: CASSVDATGAPDTIYF
clone size: .; D gene: .; V gene: TRBV29-1; J gene: TRBJ2-5; CDR3 length: 12; CDR3 DNA: TGCAGCGTTGAGTGGGGGCTAGAGACCCAGTACTTC; CDR3 protein: CSVEWGLETQYF
clone size: .; D gene: .; V gene: TRBV14; J gene: TRBJ2-5; CDR3 length: 14; CDR3 DNA: TGTGCCAGCAGCCGTGGGACTTTCCAAGAGACCCAGTACTTC; CDR3 protein: CASSRGTFQETQYF
clone size: .; D gene: TRBD2; V gene: TRBV30; J gene: TRBJ2-3; CDR3 length: 13; CDR3 DNA: TGTGCCTGGAGCGGGGGGGCTGGAGATACGCAGTATTTT; CDR3 protein: CAWSGGAGDTQYF
clone size: .; D gene: .; V gene: TRBV2; J gene: TRBJ1-1; CDR3 length: 13; CDR3 DNA: TGTGCCAGCAGTGGGTCGGTAAACACTGAAGCTTTCTTT; CDR3 protein: CASSGSVNTEAFF
clone size: .; D gene: TRBD1; V gene: TRBV19; J gene: TRBJ2-2; CDR3 length: 16; CDR3 DNA: TGTGCCAGTAGTAAGGGACAGGGGGCTGGCACCGGGGAGCTGTTTTTT; CDR3 protein: CASSKGQGAGTGELFF
clone size: .; D gene: .; V gene: TRBV30; J gene: TRBJ2-5; CDR3 length: 15; CDR3 DNA: TGTGCCCATAAGGGGGGGGGATACGGTACGGAGACCCAGTACTTC; CDR3 protein: CAHKGGGYGTETQYF
clone size: .; D gene: .; V gene: TRBV6-6; J gene: TRBJ2-4; CDR3 length: 14; CDR3 DNA: TGTGCCAGCAGTTACTCGTTAGATTTAGACATTCAGTACTTC; CDR3 protein: CASSYSLDLDIQYF
clone size: .; D gene: TRBD1; V gene: TRBV19; J gene: TRBJ2-1; CDR3 length: 15; CDR3 DNA: TGTGCCAGTAGTATGGTAGGACAGGGTAGGAATGAGCAGTTCTTC; CDR3 protein: CASSMVGQGRNEQFF
clone size: few; D gene: .; V gene: TRBV7-9; J gene: TRBJ2-3; CDR3 length: 14; CDR3 DNA: TGTTCCAGCAGCTTAAATGCGGAGGGAGATACGCAGTATTTT; CDR3 protein: CSSSLNAEGDTQYF
clone size: few; D gene: .; V gene: TRBV6-5; J gene: TRBJ1-5; CDR3 length: 14; CDR3 DNA: TGTGCCAGCAGGGGAACAGGTCTATGGCAGCCCCAGCATTTT; CDR3 protein: CASRGTGLWQPQHF